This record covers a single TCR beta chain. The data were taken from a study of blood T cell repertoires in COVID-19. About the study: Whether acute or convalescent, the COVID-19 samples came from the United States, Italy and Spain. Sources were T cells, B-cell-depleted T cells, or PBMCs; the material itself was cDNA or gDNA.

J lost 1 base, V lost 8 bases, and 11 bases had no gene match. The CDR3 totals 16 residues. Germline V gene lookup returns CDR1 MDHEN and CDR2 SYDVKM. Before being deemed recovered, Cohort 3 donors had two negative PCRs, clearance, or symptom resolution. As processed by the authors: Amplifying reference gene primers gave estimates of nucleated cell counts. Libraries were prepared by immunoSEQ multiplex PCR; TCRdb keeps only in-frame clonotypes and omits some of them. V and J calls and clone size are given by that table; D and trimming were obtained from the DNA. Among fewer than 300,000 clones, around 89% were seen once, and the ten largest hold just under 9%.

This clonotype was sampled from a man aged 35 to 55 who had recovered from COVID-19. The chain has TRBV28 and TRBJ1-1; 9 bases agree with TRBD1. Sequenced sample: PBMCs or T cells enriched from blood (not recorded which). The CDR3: CASPPLVGQGNTEAFF. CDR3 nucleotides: TGTGCCAGCCCCCCCCTAGTGGGACAGGGGAACACTGAAGCTTTCTTT.